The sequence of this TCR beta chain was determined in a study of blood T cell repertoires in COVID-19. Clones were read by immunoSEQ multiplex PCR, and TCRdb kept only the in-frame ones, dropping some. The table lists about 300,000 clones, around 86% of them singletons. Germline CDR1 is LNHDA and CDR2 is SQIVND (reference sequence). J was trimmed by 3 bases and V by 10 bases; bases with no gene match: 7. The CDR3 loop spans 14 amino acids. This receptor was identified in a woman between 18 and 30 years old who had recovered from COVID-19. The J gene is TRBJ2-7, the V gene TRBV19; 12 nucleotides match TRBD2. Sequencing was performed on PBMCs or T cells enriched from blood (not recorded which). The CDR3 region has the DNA TGTGCCACCCGAAGGACTAGCGGGATCTACGAGCAGTACTTC. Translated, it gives CATRRTSGIYEQYF.